The clone carrying this T cell receptor (beta chain) has only a few counts. Antigen specificity is unknown. V lost 5 bases and J 3 bases, leaving 10 bases between the germline ends. CDR3 size: 14 residues. Germline V lookup: CDR1 SEHNR, CDR2 FQNEAQ (reference sequence). This specimen comes from a study of T-cell memory formation after mild COVID-19. Across the whole study: The two donors had largely donor-specific TCR clusters. Notes on the study in general: Certain responding clones were present in pre-infection memory, suggesting participation of cross-reactive memory. Contracting clones, day 15 to 85, had balanced CD4/CD8, and later expanders favored CD4+.

TCRdb itself ran the 5' RACE reads through MiXCR, one entry per CDR3 protein. Of more than 75,000 distinct CDR3 sequences in the sample, around a quarter are singletons; the top ten hold about 40%. The sequence was collected from a man aged 18-30 years who had mild COVID-19 (a few samples of this study predate the infection). Cell type and time point are not known. Sequenced sample: PBMCs or a T cell subset sorted from them (not recorded which). The genes are TRBV7-9 and TRBJ1-4; D not certain. The CDR3 sequence is CASSAGPPNEKLFF. CDR3 nucleotide sequence: TGTGCCAGCAGCGCAGGACCTCCTAATGAAAAACTGTTTTTT. Full variable domain (missing parts from reference TRBV7-9 and TRBJ1-4): DTGVSQNPRHKITKRGQNVTFRCDPISEHNRLYWYRQTLGQGPEFLTYFQNEAQLEKSRLLSDRFSAERPKGSFSTLEIQRTEQGDSAMYLCASSAGPPNEKLFFGSGTQLSVL.